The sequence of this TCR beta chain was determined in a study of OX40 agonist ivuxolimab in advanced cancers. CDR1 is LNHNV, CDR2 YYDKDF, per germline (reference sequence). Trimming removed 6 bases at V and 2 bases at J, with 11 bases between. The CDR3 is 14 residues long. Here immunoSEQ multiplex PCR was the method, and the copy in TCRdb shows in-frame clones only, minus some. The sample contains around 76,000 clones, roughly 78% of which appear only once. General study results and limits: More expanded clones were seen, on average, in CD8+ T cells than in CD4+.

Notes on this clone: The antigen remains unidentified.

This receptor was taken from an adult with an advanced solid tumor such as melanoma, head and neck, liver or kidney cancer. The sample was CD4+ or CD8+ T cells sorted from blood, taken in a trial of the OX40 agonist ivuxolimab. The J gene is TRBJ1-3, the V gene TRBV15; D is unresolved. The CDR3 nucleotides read TGTGCCACCAGGGGTATGGGAGCTGGAAACACCATATATTTT. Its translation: CATRGMGAGNTIYF.